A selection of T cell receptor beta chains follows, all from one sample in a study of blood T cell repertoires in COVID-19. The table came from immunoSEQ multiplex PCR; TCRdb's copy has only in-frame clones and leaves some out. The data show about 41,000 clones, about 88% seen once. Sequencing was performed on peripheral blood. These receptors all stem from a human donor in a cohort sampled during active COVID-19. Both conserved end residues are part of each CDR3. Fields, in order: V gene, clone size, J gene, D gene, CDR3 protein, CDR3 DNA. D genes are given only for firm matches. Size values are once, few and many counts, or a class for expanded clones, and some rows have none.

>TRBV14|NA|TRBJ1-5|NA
CASSQGAGQPQHF
TGTGCCAGCAGCCAGGGGGCCGGTCAGCCCCAGCATTTT
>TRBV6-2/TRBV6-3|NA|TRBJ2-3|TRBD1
CASSPRTGVGTDTQYF
TGTGCCAGCAGCCCTAGGACAGGGGTCGGCACAGATACGCAGTATTTT
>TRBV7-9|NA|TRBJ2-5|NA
CASSVKEGTQYF
TGTGCCAGCAGCGTCAAGGAGGGGACCCAGTACTTC
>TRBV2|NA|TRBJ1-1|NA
CASSEIENTEAFF
TGTGCCAGCAGTGAAATAGAGAACACTGAAGCTTTCTTT
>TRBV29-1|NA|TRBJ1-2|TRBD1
CSVDRQGGYGYTF
TGCAGCGTTGACCGACAGGGCGGGTATGGCTACACCTTC
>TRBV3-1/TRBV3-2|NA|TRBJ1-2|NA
CASSLKGQMKGYTF
TGTGCCAGCAGCCTTAAGGGGCAGATGAAAGGCTACACCTTC
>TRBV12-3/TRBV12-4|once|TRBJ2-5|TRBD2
CASRTGGKETQYF
TGTGCCAGCAGGACGGGAGGAAAAGAGACCCAGTACTTC
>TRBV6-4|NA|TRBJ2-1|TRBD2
CASSPGLESDEQFF
TGTGCCAGCAGCCCGGGACTAGAGAGCGATGAGCAGTTCTTC
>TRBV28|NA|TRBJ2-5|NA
CASSFGGAGTQYF
TGTGCCAGCAGTTTCGGCGGCGCCGGGACCCAGTACTTC
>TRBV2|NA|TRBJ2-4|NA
CASSEAAGLAKNIQYF
TGTGCCAGCAGTGAAGCTGCGGGACTAGCCAAAAACATTCAGTACTTC
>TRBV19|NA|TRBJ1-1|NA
CASIGSYFTEAFF
TGTGCCAGTATCGGGAGTTATTTTACTGAAGCTTTCTTT
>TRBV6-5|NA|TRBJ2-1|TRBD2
CASGGTSGAYEQFF
TGTGCCAGCGGCGGGACTAGCGGTGCTTATGAGCAGTTCTTC
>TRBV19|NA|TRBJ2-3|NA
CASSLRGGRGYTQYF
TGTGCCAGTAGTTTACGCGGTGGCCGAGGATATACGCAGTATTTT
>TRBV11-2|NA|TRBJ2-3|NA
CASSLDPGVIALSTDTQYF
TGTGCCAGCAGCTTAGATCCCGGCGTGATAGCGTTAAGCACAGATACGCAGTATTTT
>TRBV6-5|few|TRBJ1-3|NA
CASTRAHRSGNTIYF
TGTGCCAGCACCAGGGCTCACCGCTCTGGAAACACCATATATTTT
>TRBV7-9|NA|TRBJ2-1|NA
CASSNAAFGYEQFF
TGTGCCAGCAGCAATGCGGCTTTCGGTTATGAGCAGTTCTTC
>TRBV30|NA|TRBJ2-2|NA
CAWSEAGHTNTGELFF
TGTGCCTGGAGTGAGGCTGGACATACAAACACCGGGGAGCTGTTTTTT
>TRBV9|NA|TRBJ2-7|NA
CASSVGSSASYEQYF
TGTGCCAGCAGCGTAGGAAGTAGCGCAAGCTACGAGCAGTACTTC
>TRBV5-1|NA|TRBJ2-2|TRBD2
CASSFTGFWTSGRDSVTGELFF
TGCGCCAGCAGCTTCACAGGTTTTTGGACTAGCGGGAGGGATTCGGTCACCGGGGAGCTGTTTTTT
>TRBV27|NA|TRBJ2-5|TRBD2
CASSGTSPRETQYF
TGTGCCAGCAGTGGGACTAGCCCGCGGGAGACCCAGTACTTC
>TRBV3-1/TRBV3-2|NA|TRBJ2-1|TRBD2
CASSQDLGGSGEQFF
TGTGCCAGCAGCCAAGATCTAGGCGGGAGTGGGGAGCAGTTCTTC
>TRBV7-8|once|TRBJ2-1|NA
CASGSWGGSNNEQFF
TGTGCCAGCGGAAGCTGGGGGGGCTCCAACAATGAGCAGTTCTTC
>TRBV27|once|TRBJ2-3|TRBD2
CASVALAGRPLGDTQYF
TGTGCCAGCGTGGCACTAGCGGGGCGGCCTCTAGGGGATACGCAGTATTTT
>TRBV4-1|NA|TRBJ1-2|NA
CASSQDIYGYTF
TGCGCCAGCAGCCAAGATATCTATGGCTACACCTTC
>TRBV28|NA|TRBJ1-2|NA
CASSLGRTETYYGYTF
TGTGCCAGCAGTTTAGGTCGGACAGAGACCTACTATGGCTACACCTTC
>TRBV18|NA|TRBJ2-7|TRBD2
CASSPNSGSQSEQYF
TGTGCCAGCTCGCCGAATAGCGGGAGTCAATCCGAGCAGTACTTC
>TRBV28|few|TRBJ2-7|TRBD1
CARIPGQGHHEQYF
TGTGCCAGGATTCCGGGACAGGGGCACCACGAGCAGTACTTC
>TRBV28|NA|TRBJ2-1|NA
CASSLSSDSEQFF
TGTGCCAGCAGTCTTTCGTCGGACTCGGAGCAGTTCTTC
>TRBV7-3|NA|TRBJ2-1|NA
CASSSGVGSYNEQFF
TGTGCCAGCAGCTCCGGGGTTGGCTCCTACAATGAGCAGTTCTTC
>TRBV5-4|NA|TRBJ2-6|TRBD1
CASSPGTGGRSGANVLTF
TGTGCCAGCAGCCCAGGGACAGGGGGAAGGTCAGGGGCCAACGTCCTGACTTTC
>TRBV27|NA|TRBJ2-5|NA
CASSFEETQYF
TGTGCCAGCAGTTTCGAGGAGACCCAGTACTTC
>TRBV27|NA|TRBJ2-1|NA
CASSLWGDDYNEQFF
TGTGCCAGCAGTTTATGGGGGGACGACTACAATGAGCAGTTCTTC
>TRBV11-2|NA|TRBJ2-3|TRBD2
CASSLGVAGVTQYF
TGTGCCAGCAGCTTAGGGGTGGCGGGAGTGACGCAGTATTTT
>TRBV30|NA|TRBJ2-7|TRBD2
CAWSLLAGVPYEQYF
TGTGCCTGGAGCCTTCTAGCGGGAGTTCCCTACGAGCAGTACTTC
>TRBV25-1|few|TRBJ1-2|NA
CASSEVSRAGYTF
TGTGCCAGCAGTGAAGTCTCCAGGGCCGGCTACACCTTC
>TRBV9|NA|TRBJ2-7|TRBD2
CASSSSWGSGRAPDEQYF
TGTGCCAGCAGCTCCTCGTGGGGTAGCGGGAGGGCCCCGGACGAGCAGTACTTC
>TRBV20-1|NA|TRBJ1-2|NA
CSAEQYTGYTF
TGCAGTGCGGAACAGTATACTGGCTACACCTTC